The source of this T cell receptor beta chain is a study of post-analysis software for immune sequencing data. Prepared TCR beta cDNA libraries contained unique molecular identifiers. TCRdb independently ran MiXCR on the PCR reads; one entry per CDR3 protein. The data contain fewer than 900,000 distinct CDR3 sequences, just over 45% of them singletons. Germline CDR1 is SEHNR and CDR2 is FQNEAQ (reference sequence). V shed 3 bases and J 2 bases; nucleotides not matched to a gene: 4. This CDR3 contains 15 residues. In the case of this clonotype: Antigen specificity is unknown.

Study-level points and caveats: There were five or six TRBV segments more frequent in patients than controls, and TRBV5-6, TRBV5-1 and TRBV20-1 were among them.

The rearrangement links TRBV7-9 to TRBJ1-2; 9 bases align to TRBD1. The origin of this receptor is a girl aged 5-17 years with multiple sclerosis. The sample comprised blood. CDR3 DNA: TGTGCCAGCAGCTTGGGGGACAGGGTAAACTATGGCTACACCTTC. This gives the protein CASSLGDRVNYGYTF.